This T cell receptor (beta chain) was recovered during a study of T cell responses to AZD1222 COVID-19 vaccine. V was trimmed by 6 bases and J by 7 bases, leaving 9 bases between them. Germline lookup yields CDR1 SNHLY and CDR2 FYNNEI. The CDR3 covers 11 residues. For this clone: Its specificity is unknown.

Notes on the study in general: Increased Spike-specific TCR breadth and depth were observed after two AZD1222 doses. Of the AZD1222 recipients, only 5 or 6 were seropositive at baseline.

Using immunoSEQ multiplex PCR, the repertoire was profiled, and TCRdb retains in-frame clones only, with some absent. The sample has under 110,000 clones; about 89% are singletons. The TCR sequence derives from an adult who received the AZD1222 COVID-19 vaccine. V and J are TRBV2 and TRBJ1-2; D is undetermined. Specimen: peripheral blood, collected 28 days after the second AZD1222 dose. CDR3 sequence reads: CASSASGGYTF. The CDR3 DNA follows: TGTGCCAGCAGCGCCTCGGGTGGCTACACCTTC.